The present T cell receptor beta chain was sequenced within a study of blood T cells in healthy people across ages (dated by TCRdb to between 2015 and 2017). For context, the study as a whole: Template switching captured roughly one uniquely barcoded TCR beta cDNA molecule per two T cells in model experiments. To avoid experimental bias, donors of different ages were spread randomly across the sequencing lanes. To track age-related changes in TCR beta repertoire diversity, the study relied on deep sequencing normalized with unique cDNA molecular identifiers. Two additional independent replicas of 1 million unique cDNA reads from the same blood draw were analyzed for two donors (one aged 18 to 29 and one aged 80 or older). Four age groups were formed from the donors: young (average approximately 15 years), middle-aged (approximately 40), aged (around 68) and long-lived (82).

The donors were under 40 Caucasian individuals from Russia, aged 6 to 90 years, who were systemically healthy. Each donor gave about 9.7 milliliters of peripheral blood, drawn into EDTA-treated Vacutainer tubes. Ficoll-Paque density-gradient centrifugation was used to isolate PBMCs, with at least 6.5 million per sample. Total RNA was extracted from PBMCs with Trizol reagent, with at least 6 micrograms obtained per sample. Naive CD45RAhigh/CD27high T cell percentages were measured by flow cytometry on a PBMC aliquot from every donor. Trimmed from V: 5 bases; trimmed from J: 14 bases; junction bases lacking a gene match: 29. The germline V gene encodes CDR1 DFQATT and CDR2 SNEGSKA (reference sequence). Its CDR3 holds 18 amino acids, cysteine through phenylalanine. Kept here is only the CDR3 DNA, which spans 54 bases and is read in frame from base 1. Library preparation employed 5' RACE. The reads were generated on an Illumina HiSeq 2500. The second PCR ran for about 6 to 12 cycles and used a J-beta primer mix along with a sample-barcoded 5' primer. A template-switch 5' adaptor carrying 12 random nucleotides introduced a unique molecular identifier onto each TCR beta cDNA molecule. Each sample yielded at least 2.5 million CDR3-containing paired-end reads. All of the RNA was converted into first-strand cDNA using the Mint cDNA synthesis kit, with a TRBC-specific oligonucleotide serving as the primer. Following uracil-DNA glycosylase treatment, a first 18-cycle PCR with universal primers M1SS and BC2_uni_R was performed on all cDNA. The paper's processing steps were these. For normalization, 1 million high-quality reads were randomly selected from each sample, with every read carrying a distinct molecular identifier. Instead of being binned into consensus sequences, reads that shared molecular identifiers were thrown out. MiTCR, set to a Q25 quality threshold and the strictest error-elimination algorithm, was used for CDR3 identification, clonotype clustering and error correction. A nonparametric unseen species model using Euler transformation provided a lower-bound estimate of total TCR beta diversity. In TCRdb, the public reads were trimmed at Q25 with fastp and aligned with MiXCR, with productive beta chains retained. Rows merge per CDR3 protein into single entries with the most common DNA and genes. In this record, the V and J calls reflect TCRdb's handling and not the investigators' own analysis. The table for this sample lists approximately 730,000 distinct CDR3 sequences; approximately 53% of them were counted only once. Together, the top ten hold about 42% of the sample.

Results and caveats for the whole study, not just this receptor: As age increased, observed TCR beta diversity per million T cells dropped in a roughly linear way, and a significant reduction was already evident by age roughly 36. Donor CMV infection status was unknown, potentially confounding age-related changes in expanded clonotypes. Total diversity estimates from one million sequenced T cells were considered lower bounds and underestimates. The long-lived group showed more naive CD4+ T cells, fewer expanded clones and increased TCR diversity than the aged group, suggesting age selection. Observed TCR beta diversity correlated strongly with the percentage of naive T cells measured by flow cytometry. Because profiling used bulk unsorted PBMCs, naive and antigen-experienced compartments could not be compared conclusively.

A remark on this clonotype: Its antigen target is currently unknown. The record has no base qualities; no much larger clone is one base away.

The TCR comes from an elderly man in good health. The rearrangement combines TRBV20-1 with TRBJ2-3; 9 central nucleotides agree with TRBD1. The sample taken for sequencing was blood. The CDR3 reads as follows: CSARGGTGRLAPHRDAYF. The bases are TGCAGTGCTCGGGGAGGGACAGGGAGACTAGCTCCGCACAGAGACGCGTATTTT.